This T cell receptor (beta chain) was captured in a study of regulatory T cells in long-lasting Graves disease. Trimming shortened V by 3 bases and J by 8 bases, and 10 bases separated the two germline ends. This CDR3 contains 13 residues. Arm-PCR of CDR3 regions and iRepertoire HTBI primers were used to build TCR beta libraries. TCRdb analysed the multiplex PCR reads with MiXCR anew, one entry per CDR3 protein. This table holds approximately 360,000 distinct CDR3 sequences, over 9.5% found once. Specified time point: newly diagnosed GD, antithyroid drugs for less than 3 months. Following extraction of RNA from PBMCs, that RNA was used to make the TCR library. This clonotype was seen many times. The same data also went into a second study, on T cells in Graves' hyperthyroidism and ophthalmopathy.

The gene calls are TRBV12-3 or TRBV12-4 and TRBJ2-2; no clear D gene. This clonotype was obtained from a woman aged 18-35 years with Graves disease. The sequencing used peripheral blood mononuclear cells (PBMCs), collected at new diagnosis, from a patient treated with antithyroid drugs. CDR3 nucleotide sequence: TGTGCCAGCAGTTTGCGAGAACAAGGGGAGCTGTTTTTT. Translation: CASSLREQGELFF.